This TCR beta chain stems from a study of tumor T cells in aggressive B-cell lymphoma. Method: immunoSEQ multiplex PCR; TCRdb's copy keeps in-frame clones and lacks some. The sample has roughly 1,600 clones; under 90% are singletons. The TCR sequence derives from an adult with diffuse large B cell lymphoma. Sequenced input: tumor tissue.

CDR3 sequence (DNA): TGTGCCAGCAGCTCGGGTCCGAGCTCTGGAAACACCATATATTTT. Its protein is CASSSGPSSGNTIYF. The J gene is TRBJ1-3, the V gene TRBV5-6, with D hard to call. CDR3 length: 15 amino acids. CDR1 is SGHDT, CDR2 YYEEEE, per germline. Between the trimmed V and J ends, which lost 3 bases and 0 bases, there was a span of 10 bases.